This is a list of T cell receptor beta chains from one sample in a study of shared clonotypes between healthy human individuals. Some clones are missing from TCRdb's copy, which holds only in-frame ones; the method was immunoSEQ multiplex PCR. The sample records roughly 2,300,000 clones, approximately 90% being singletons. Material: naive CD4+ T cells from PBMCs. These receptors came from a man aged 18-30 years in good health. Some clones in this sample may be carry-over from other donors' samples. Both conserved end residues are part of each CDR3. D genes are given only for firm matches. Clone size appears in some rows only: once, few, many, or a class for an expanded clone.

cdr3_nt cdr3_aa clone_size j_call v_call d_call
TGTGCCAGCAGCTTCGGGGGTCAGCGTAAAAACATTCAGTACTTC CASSFGGQRKNIQYF NA TRBJ2-4 TRBV5-6 NA
TGTGCCAGCAGTTTATTAACCCGGACTTCGAACACTGAAGCTTTCTTT CASSLLTRTSNTEAFF NA TRBJ1-1 TRBV28 NA
TGTGCCAGCAGAAAACAGGGTCAGGAAAAACTGTTTTTT CASRKQGQEKLFF NA TRBJ1-4 TRBV5-5 NA
TGCGCCAGCAGCTTATATACGACTAGCGGTTTTTCAGAGACCCAGTACTTC CASSLYTTSGFSETQYF once TRBJ2-5 TRBV5-1 TRBD2
TGCGCCAGCAGCTTATCGTCGGCAACTGGAAACACCATATATTTT CASSLSSATGNTIYF NA TRBJ1-3 TRBV4-1 NA
TGTGCCAGTAGTATTGGGGTGCTCTCAGTGGTTGGCTACACCTTC CASSIGVLSVVGYTF NA TRBJ1-2 TRBV19 NA
TGTGCCAGCAGCCCGCCGGGACCGCCGGGTTGGTATGGCTACACCTTC CASSPPGPPGWYGYTF NA TRBJ1-2 TRBV7-6 NA
TGTGCCAGCAGTGAAGCTAGCACGGGGTGGTATGAAAAACTGTTTTTT CASSEASTGWYEKLFF NA TRBJ1-4 TRBV6-1 NA
TGCAGCGTGGAACTAGCCTACAATGAGCAGTTCTTC CSVELAYNEQFF once TRBJ2-1 TRBV29-1 NA
TGTGCCAGCAGCCCCTGGACAACCCACACAGATACGCAGTATTTT CASSPWTTHTDTQYF NA TRBJ2-3 TRBV5-8 NA
TGTGCCAGTAGTACCACCAGCGGAGGCGGTATCTACGAGCAGTACTTC CASSTTSGGGIYEQYF once TRBJ2-7 TRBV19 NA
TGTGCCAGCAGCCCAACAGGGGAGACGCAGTATTTT CASSPTGETQYF NA TRBJ2-3 TRBV11-2 TRBD1
TGTGCCAGTATGTGGGCCTACCCCACCACAGATACGCAGTATTTT CASMWAYPTTDTQYF NA TRBJ2-3 TRBV19 NA
TGTGCCAGCAGCCGGGGCGGGCTAGCGGACCCCGGGGAGCTGTTTTTT CASSRGGLADPGELFF NA TRBJ2-2 TRBV4-2 TRBD2
TGTGCCAGCAGTGACAGGGGAGCTGGGTATGGCTACACCTTC CASSDRGAGYGYTF NA TRBJ1-2 TRBV2 NA
TGTGCCAGCAGCGCGACCGAACGGGCCGACACAGATACGCAGTATTTT CASSATERADTDTQYF NA TRBJ2-3 TRBV9 NA
TGTGCCAGCAGAGATCAGGGGGCTGGAAACACCATATATTTT CASRDQGAGNTIYF NA TRBJ1-3 TRBV6-5 TRBD1
TGTGCCAGCAGTTTTAGGGCGGGAGGAATAGAGACCCAGTACTTC CASSFRAGGIETQYF NA TRBJ2-5 TRBV27 TRBD2
TGTGCCAGCAGTCTACAATGGGACAGGAGGTACTATGGCTACACCTTC CASSLQWDRRYYGYTF once TRBJ1-2 TRBV27 TRBD1
TGTGCCAGCAGTGACTCTCATGGCACAGATACGCAGTATTTT CASSDSHGTDTQYF NA TRBJ2-3 TRBV25-1 NA
TGTGCCAGCAGCTTAGTGGGCGGGGGCTACGAGCAGTACTTC CASSLVGGGYEQYF once TRBJ2-7 TRBV7-8 TRBD2
TGTGCCAGCAGTTACCAAGGACAGGGCTACGAGCAGTACTTC CASSYQGQGYEQYF NA TRBJ2-7 TRBV11-1 TRBD1
TGTGCCAGCAGCCCAGTTTCGGGCAGGGGGTCCTACAATGAGCAGTTCTTC CASSPVSGRGSYNEQFF NA TRBJ2-1 TRBV7-9 TRBD1
TGTGCCAGCAGCTTAGACAGGGATCACTATGGCTACACCTTC CASSLDRDHYGYTF NA TRBJ1-2 TRBV7-2 NA
TGTGCCAGCAAAGTCTCTGGGGCCAACGTCCTGACTTTC CASKVSGANVLTF NA TRBJ2-6 TRBV27 NA
TGTGCCAGCAGCTTAAGGGCAGCTAACACAGATACGCAGTATTTT CASSLRAANTDTQYF NA TRBJ2-3 TRBV7-3 NA
TGTGCCAGCAGCTTAGTCCTGACCGGGGAGCTGTTTTTT CASSLVLTGELFF NA TRBJ2-2 TRBV11-2 NA
TGTGCCAGTAGTATCTCCGGACCGTTCTATGGCTACACCTTC CASSISGPFYGYTF NA TRBJ1-2 TRBV19 NA
TGTGCCAGCACCTTACAGGTTACCGGGGAGCTGTTTTTT CASTLQVTGELFF NA TRBJ2-2 TRBV5-4 NA
TGTGCCAGCAGCACAACAGGGGGTCCTAACTATGGCTACACCTTC CASSTTGGPNYGYTF NA TRBJ1-2 TRBV9 TRBD1
TGTGCCAGCAGCTCAAGGACCGGGGGAAATCAGCCCCAGCATTTT CASSSRTGGNQPQHF NA TRBJ1-5 TRBV5-6 NA
TGTGCCAGCAGCGTTAGAGCTAGCACAGATACGCAGTATTTT CASSVRASTDTQYF NA TRBJ2-3 TRBV9 NA
TGTGCCAGCAGCGCGGTGCAGGGTAGCAATCAGCCCCAGCATTTT CASSAVQGSNQPQHF NA TRBJ1-5 TRBV28 NA
TGTGCCAGCAGCCACATCAACCGCAATCAGCCCCAGCATTTT CASSHINRNQPQHF NA TRBJ1-5 TRBV7-2 NA
TGTGCCAGCAGACAGGACAGGGGGTACATTCAGTACTTC CASRQDRGYIQYF NA TRBJ2-4 TRBV7-6 TRBD1
TGTGCCAGCAGCCCCTCCCGCGATACGCAGTATTTT CASSPSRDTQYF NA TRBJ2-3 TRBV5-6 NA
TGCGCCAGCAGCCAAGTCTTGGCGAACGCTGAAGCTTTCTTT CASSQVLANAEAFF NA TRBJ1-1 TRBV4-1 NA
TGCGCCAGCAGCCCTCTAACAGGTACCGGCACTGAAGCTTTCTTT CASSPLTGTGTEAFF NA TRBJ1-1 TRBV4-3 NA
TGTGCCTGGAGTGTAACCCGGAGTGGGACAGGGAAGCTAGCCGGGGCCAACGTCCTGACTTTC CAWSVTRSGTGKLAGANVLTF once TRBJ2-6 TRBV30 TRBD1
TGTGCTAGTGGTTTGGAACCGAACACTGAAGCTTTCTTT CASGLEPNTEAFF NA TRBJ1-1 TRBV12-5 NA
TGTGCCAGCAGCGCTCACAGGGGGCCCTACGAGCAGTACTTC CASSAHRGPYEQYF NA TRBJ2-7 TRBV9 TRBD1
TGTGCCAGCAGTTACTCGAAACAGAACTACGAGCAGTACTTC CASSYSKQNYEQYF NA TRBJ2-7 TRBV6-5 NA
TGTGCCAGCAGCCCCCGGGACACCCGCGGCCGGCAGTACTTC CASSPRDTRGRQYF NA TRBJ2-7 TRBV9 NA
TGTGCCAGCAGCCTTACTTTGACAGGATTCTATGGCTACACCTTC CASSLTLTGFYGYTF NA TRBJ1-2 TRBV11-2 NA
TGTGCCAGCAGTGGAAAAGCGGGAGGTCTTAGGGATACGCAGTATTTT CASSGKAGGLRDTQYF once TRBJ2-3 TRBV27 TRBD2
TGTGCCAGCACATGGGAGGACAGACCGAACTATGGCTACACCTTC CASTWEDRPNYGYTF NA TRBJ1-2 TRBV28 NA
TGTGCCAGCAGGAACACTGAAGCTTTCTTT CASRNTEAFF once TRBJ1-1 TRBV13 NA